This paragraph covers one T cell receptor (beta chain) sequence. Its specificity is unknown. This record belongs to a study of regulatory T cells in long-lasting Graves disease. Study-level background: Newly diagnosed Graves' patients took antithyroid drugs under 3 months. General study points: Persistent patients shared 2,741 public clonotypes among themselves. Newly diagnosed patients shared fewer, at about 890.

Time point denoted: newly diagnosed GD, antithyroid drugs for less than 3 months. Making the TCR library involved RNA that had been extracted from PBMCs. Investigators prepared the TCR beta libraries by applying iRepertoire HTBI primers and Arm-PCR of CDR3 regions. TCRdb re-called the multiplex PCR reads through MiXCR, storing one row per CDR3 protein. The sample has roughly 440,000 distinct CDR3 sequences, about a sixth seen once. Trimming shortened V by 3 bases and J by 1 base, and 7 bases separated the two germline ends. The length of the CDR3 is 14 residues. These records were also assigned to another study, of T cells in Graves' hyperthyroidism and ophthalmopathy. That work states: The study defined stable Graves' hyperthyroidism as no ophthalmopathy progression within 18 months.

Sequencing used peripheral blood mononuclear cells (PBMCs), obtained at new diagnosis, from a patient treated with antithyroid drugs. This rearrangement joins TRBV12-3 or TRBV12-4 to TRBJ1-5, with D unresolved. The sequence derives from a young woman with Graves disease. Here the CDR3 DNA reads TGTGCCAGCAGTTTCACCTTGAGCAATCAGCCCCAGCATTTT. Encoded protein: CASSFTLSNQPQHF.